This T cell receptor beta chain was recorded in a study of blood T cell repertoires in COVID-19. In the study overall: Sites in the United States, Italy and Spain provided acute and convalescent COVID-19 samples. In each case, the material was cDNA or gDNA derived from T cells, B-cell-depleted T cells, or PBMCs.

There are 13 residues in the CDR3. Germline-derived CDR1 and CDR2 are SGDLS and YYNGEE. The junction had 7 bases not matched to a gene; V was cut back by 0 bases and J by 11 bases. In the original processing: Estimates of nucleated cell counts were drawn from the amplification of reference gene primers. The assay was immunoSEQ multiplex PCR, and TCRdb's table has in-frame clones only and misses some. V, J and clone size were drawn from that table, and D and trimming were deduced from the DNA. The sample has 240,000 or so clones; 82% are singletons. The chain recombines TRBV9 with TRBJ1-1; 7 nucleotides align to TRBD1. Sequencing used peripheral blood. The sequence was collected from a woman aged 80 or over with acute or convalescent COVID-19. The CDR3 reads CASSVAAGGSAFF. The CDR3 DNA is TGTGCCAGCAGCGTAGCGGCAGGGGGTAGTGCTTTCTTT. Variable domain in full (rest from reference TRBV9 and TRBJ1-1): DSGVTQTPKHLITATGQRVTLRCSPRSGDLSVYWYQQSLDQGLQFLIQYYNGEERAKGNILERFSAQQFPDLHSELNLSSLELGDSALYFCASSVAAGGSAFFGQGTRLTVV.